Sequencing of this TCR beta chain was carried out in a study of radiotherapy plus CTLA-4 blockade in lung cancer. Study at large: Of all patients, approximately 17% responded objectively and approximately 30% showed disease control. Findings and caveats of the study: Once radiotherapy plus ipilimumab had been given, TCR clones derived from tumor expanded in blood. Early shifts in blood T cell clones, with interferon-beta, reportedly predicted response best.

Chemo-refractory metastatic non-small-cell lung cancer patients received focal radiation with ipilimumab CTLA-4 blockade. A note on this clone: The antigen is undetermined.

The length of the CDR3 is 14 residues. Germline CDR1 and CDR2: SGHNT and YYREEE (reference sequence). Germline trimming cut 1 base from V and 2 bases from J; bases unmatched to any gene: 3. TCRdb keeps only in-frame clones here, not all; method: immunoSEQ multiplex PCR. The sample lists 60,000 to 70,000 clones, roughly 85% occurring once. V and J are TRBV5-4 and TRBJ2-7, with 7 positions matching TRBD1. This receptor was taken from a human donor with non-small cell lung cancer who had a complete response to radiotherapy plus ipilimumab. Sequenced material: peripheral blood, taken from a patient treated with radiotherapy plus ipilimumab. CDR3 sequence (DNA): TGTGCCAGCAGCTTGAGGGACAGACCCTACGAGCAGTACTTC. Translation gives CASSLRDRPYEQYF.